A selection of T cell receptor beta chains follows, all from one sample in a study of vaccination effects on CD4 cells after COVID-19. Their antigens remain unidentified. Generated by immunoSEQ multiplex PCR, the TCRdb table keeps only in-frame clones and is missing some. This table holds fewer than 35,000 clones, 72% found once. The sequences come from CD4+ T cells from PBMCs cultured with a peptide pool, collected before COVID-19 vaccination. The receptors shown here come from a human donor who had a prior SARS-CoV-2 infection. Both conserved end residues are part of each CDR3. Fields, in order: J gene, CDR3 length, D gene, clone size, V gene, CDR3 DNA, CDR3 protein. D genes are given only for firm matches. Some rows mark clone size as missing; the rest say once, few, many or name a class of expanded clone.

j_gene: TRBJ1-1
len: 13
d_gene: TRBD1
abundance: .
v_gene: TRBV18
CDR3nt: TGTGCCAGCTCGCGGACAGGGAACACTGAAGCTTTCTTT
CDR3aa: CASSRTGNTEAFF

j_gene: TRBJ2-2
len: 16
d_gene: .
abundance: once
v_gene: TRBV21-1
CDR3nt: TGTGCCAGCAGCAACCGGGGGGGGGCCCACACCGGGGAGCTGTTTTTT
CDR3aa: CASSNRGGAHTGELFF

j_gene: TRBJ2-1
len: 13
d_gene: .
abundance: .
v_gene: TRBV6-2/TRBV6-3
CDR3nt: TGTGCCAGCAGTTATATGTCCTACAATGAGCAGTTCTTC
CDR3aa: CASSYMSYNEQFF

j_gene: TRBJ2-7
len: 14
d_gene: .
abundance: .
v_gene: TRBV9
CDR3nt: TGTGCCAGCAGCGTAGACCTGGACAGCTACGAGCAGTACTTC
CDR3aa: CASSVDLDSYEQYF

j_gene: TRBJ1-6
len: 13
d_gene: .
abundance: .
v_gene: TRBV6-5
CDR3nt: TGTGCCAGCAGTCCGGACAGAGGATCACCCCTCCACTTT
CDR3aa: CASSPDRGSPLHF

j_gene: TRBJ2-2
len: 15
d_gene: TRBD2
abundance: few
v_gene: TRBV5-1
CDR3nt: TGCGCCAGCAGCATAAGCGGGGGGGCCCCCGGGGAGCTGTTTTTT
CDR3aa: CASSISGGAPGELFF

j_gene: TRBJ2-1
len: 13
d_gene: .
abundance: few
v_gene: TRBV7-2
CDR3nt: TGTGCCAGCAGCAAAGACTGGAACAATGAGCAGTTCTTC
CDR3aa: CASSKDWNNEQFF

j_gene: TRBJ1-5
len: 12
d_gene: .
abundance: .
v_gene: TRBV6-5
CDR3nt: TGTGCCAGCAGTTACCCTGGTCAGCCCCAGCATTTT
CDR3aa: CASSYPGQPQHF

j_gene: TRBJ1-5
len: 12
d_gene: .
abundance: few
v_gene: TRBV10-1
CDR3nt: TGCGCCAGCAGTTCGGGCAGTCAGCCCCAGCATTTT
CDR3aa: CASSSGSQPQHF

j_gene: TRBJ1-4
len: 14
d_gene: .
abundance: .
v_gene: TRBV6-1
CDR3nt: TGTGCCAGCAGTGAGAGGGGAAACCGAGAAAAACTGTTTTTT
CDR3aa: CASSERGNREKLFF

j_gene: TRBJ1-4
len: 13
d_gene: .
abundance: few
v_gene: TRBV12-5
CDR3nt: TGTGCTAGTGGAAAGGACCTGAATGAAAAACTGTTTTTT
CDR3aa: CASGKDLNEKLFF

j_gene: TRBJ1-4
len: 14
d_gene: .
abundance: few
v_gene: TRBV30
CDR3nt: TGTGCCTGGAGCCCTACCGGAGGTAGTGGAAAACTGTTTTTT
CDR3aa: CAWSPTGGSGKLFF

j_gene: TRBJ1-5
len: 15
d_gene: .
abundance: few
v_gene: TRBV6-2/TRBV6-3
CDR3nt: TGTGCCAGCAGTTACTGGGGGGCGCTGGGTCAGCCCCAGCATTTT
CDR3aa: CASSYWGALGQPQHF

j_gene: TRBJ2-1
len: 12
d_gene: TRBD1
abundance: .
v_gene: TRBV5-1
CDR3nt: TGCGCCAGCAGCACCCAACCGGGACAGACTCTCTTC
CDR3aa: CASSTQPGQTLF

j_gene: TRBJ2-3
len: 16
d_gene: TRBD2
abundance: .
v_gene: TRBV11-2
CDR3nt: TGTGCCAGCAGCTCCGGGACTAGCGTAGTAACAGATACGCAGTATTTT
CDR3aa: CASSSGTSVVTDTQYF

j_gene: TRBJ2-5
len: 16
d_gene: TRBD1
abundance: .
v_gene: TRBV9
CDR3nt: TGTGCCAGCAGCGTAGGTGGCAGGGGGATCCAAGAGACCCAGTACTTC
CDR3aa: CASSVGGRGIQETQYF

j_gene: TRBJ2-3
len: 12
d_gene: .
abundance: .
v_gene: TRBV2
CDR3nt: TGTGCCAGCAGATTAACCTCGGATACGCAGTATTTT
CDR3aa: CASRLTSDTQYF

j_gene: TRBJ2-1
len: 14
d_gene: .
abundance: .
v_gene: TRBV14
CDR3nt: TGTGCCAGCAGCCAAGGAAAGCGGTTCTCCGAGCAGTTCTTC
CDR3aa: CASSQGKRFSEQFF

j_gene: TRBJ1-2
len: 16
d_gene: .
abundance: few
v_gene: TRBV27
CDR3nt: TGTGCCAGCAGTTTATCGTGGCAGGGCGGGTTCTTTGGCTACACCTTC
CDR3aa: CASSLSWQGGFFGYTF

j_gene: TRBJ1-1
len: 12
d_gene: .
abundance: few
v_gene: TRBV3-1/TRBV3-2
CDR3nt: TGTGCCAGCAGCCAAGGGAGCCGTGAAGCTTTCTTT
CDR3aa: CASSQGSREAFF

j_gene: TRBJ2-3
len: 15
d_gene: TRBD2
abundance: .
v_gene: TRBV5-1
CDR3nt: TGCGCCAGCAGCTTGGCGATTAGCGGGGGTGATACGCAGTATTTT
CDR3aa: CASSLAISGGDTQYF

j_gene: TRBJ1-6
len: 14
d_gene: .
abundance: .
v_gene: TRBV7-9
CDR3nt: TGTGCCAGCAGCTCAGGACAGTATAATTCACCCCTCCACTTT
CDR3aa: CASSSGQYNSPLHF

j_gene: TRBJ2-7
len: 14
d_gene: TRBD1
abundance: .
v_gene: TRBV6-5
CDR3nt: TGTGCCAGCAGTCCCTCGGACAGGAAGGGCGAGCAGTACTTC
CDR3aa: CASSPSDRKGEQYF

j_gene: TRBJ2-5
len: 14
d_gene: .
abundance: .
v_gene: TRBV6-5
CDR3nt: TGTGCCAGCGGGAGACGGGGGGCCCAAGAGACCCAGTACTTC
CDR3aa: CASGRRGAQETQYF

j_gene: TRBJ2-7
len: 13
d_gene: .
abundance: few
v_gene: TRBV15
CDR3nt: TGTGCCACCAGCTTTCGAGGGGGGAACGAGCAGTACTTC
CDR3aa: CATSFRGGNEQYF

j_gene: TRBJ1-1
len: 13
d_gene: .
abundance: .
v_gene: TRBV19
CDR3nt: TGTGCCAGTAGCCTAAACAGGGCGGGTGAAGCTTTCTTT
CDR3aa: CASSLNRAGEAFF

j_gene: TRBJ2-1
len: 16
d_gene: .
abundance: .
v_gene: TRBV7-2
CDR3nt: TGTGCCAGCAGCTTAGGGTCAGCCCTATCCTACAATGAGCAGTTCTTC
CDR3aa: CASSLGSALSYNEQFF

j_gene: TRBJ2-4
len: 16
d_gene: TRBD2
abundance: .
v_gene: TRBV16
CDR3nt: TGTGCCAGCAGCCAATTTAGAGCGGGGGGCAAAAACATTCAGTACTTC
CDR3aa: CASSQFRAGGKNIQYF

j_gene: TRBJ1-2
len: 14
d_gene: .
abundance: .
v_gene: TRBV6-5
CDR3nt: TGTGCCAGCAGTTACCTTCTCTTTCCCTATGGCTACACCTTC
CDR3aa: CASSYLLFPYGYTF

j_gene: TRBJ2-3
len: 15
d_gene: .
abundance: .
v_gene: TRBV18
CDR3nt: TGTGCCAGCTCACCACCGGGCCACACCACAGATACGCAGTATTTT
CDR3aa: CASSPPGHTTDTQYF

j_gene: TRBJ1-2
len: 17
d_gene: TRBD1
abundance: .
v_gene: TRBV6-2/TRBV6-3
CDR3nt: TGTGCCAGCAGTTCGTACGGAGACAGGGGGCGAGGCTATGGCTACACCTTC
CDR3aa: CASSSYGDRGRGYGYTF

j_gene: TRBJ1-2
len: 14
d_gene: .
abundance: .
v_gene: TRBV19
CDR3nt: TGTGCCAGTAGTATTCGCCGACAGGTCTATGGCTACACCTTC
CDR3aa: CASSIRRQVYGYTF

j_gene: TRBJ2-3
len: 16
d_gene: TRBD2
abundance: .
v_gene: TRBV4-1
CDR3nt: TGCGCCAGCAGCCAGTATAGCGGGGGGGCCTCAGATACGCAGTATTTT
CDR3aa: CASSQYSGGASDTQYF

j_gene: TRBJ2-7
len: 14
d_gene: TRBD1
abundance: once
v_gene: TRBV7-9
CDR3nt: TGTGCCAGCAGCACGGACAGGGTACTTGCCGAGCAGTACTTC
CDR3aa: CASSTDRVLAEQYF

j_gene: TRBJ2-7
len: 15
d_gene: .
abundance: few
v_gene: TRBV6-1
CDR3nt: TGTGCCAGCAGAAGGAGTGTAGACCGCTCCTACGAGCAGTACTTC
CDR3aa: CASRRSVDRSYEQYF

j_gene: TRBJ1-3
len: 16
d_gene: TRBD1
abundance: once
v_gene: TRBV28
CDR3nt: TGTGCCAGCAGTTTATTGACAGGGATAACTGGAAACACCATATATTTT
CDR3aa: CASSLLTGITGNTIYF

j_gene: TRBJ1-1
len: 13
d_gene: .
abundance: few
v_gene: TRBV6-5
CDR3nt: TGTGCCAGCAGTTACTCCGGGGGCTTTGGGGCTTTCTTT
CDR3aa: CASSYSGGFGAFF

j_gene: TRBJ1-3
len: 18
d_gene: .
abundance: many
v_gene: TRBV29-1
CDR3nt: TGCAGCGTTGAAAGGCAGGGGAGACCTCGACCCTTGGGAAACACCATATATTTT
CDR3aa: CSVERQGRPRPLGNTIYF

j_gene: TRBJ1-2
len: 14
d_gene: .
abundance: .
v_gene: TRBV18
CDR3nt: TGTGCCAGCTCACCACTCTCGGGGAACTATGGCTACACCTTC
CDR3aa: CASSPLSGNYGYTF

j_gene: TRBJ2-1
len: 15
d_gene: .
abundance: few
v_gene: TRBV7-2
CDR3nt: TGTGCCAGCAGCCGGGTACGGGGCTCCTACAATGAGCAGTTCTTC
CDR3aa: CASSRVRGSYNEQFF

j_gene: TRBJ2-5
len: 11
d_gene: .
abundance: .
v_gene: TRBV12-3/TRBV12-4
CDR3nt: TGTGCCAGCTTAAGGGGGGAGACCCAGTACTTC
CDR3aa: CASLRGETQYF

j_gene: TRBJ2-7
len: 17
d_gene: .
abundance: .
v_gene: TRBV21-1
CDR3nt: TGTGCCAGCAGCACACCATGCGGGACCTTTACCCCCTACGAGCAGTACTTC
CDR3aa: CASSTPCGTFTPYEQYF

j_gene: TRBJ2-3
len: 15
d_gene: .
abundance: .
v_gene: TRBV9
CDR3nt: TGTGCCAGCAGCAGATCAGGATCTAGCACAGATACGCAGTATTTT
CDR3aa: CASSRSGSSTDTQYF

j_gene: TRBJ2-5
len: 15
d_gene: TRBD2
abundance: .
v_gene: TRBV4-2
CDR3nt: TGTGCCAGCAGCCAAACCCCCGGGGGGGATGAGACCCAGTACTTC
CDR3aa: CASSQTPGGDETQYF

j_gene: TRBJ2-1
len: 13
d_gene: .
abundance: once
v_gene: TRBV28
CDR3nt: TGTGCCAGCAGTACCCCGGAGCGCAATGAGCAGTTCTTC
CDR3aa: CASSTPERNEQFF

j_gene: TRBJ2-5
len: 15
d_gene: .
abundance: .
v_gene: TRBV2
CDR3nt: TGTGCCAGCAACACAGGGTGGGGGGGCCAAGAGACCCAGTACTTC
CDR3aa: CASNTGWGGQETQYF

j_gene: TRBJ2-5
len: 14
d_gene: TRBD2
abundance: .
v_gene: TRBV18
CDR3nt: TGTGCCAGCTCACCAGCGGGAGGGGAAGAGACCCAGTACTTC
CDR3aa: CASSPAGGEETQYF

j_gene: TRBJ2-1
len: 19
d_gene: TRBD2
abundance: .
v_gene: TRBV24-1
CDR3nt: TGTGCCACCAGTGCCCACGGACTAGCGGGATACAGCTCCTACAATGAGCAGTTCTTC
CDR3aa: CATSAHGLAGYSSYNEQFF

j_gene: TRBJ1-5
len: 17
d_gene: TRBD1
abundance: .
v_gene: TRBV18
CDR3nt: TGTGCCAGCTCCCTCATGGCTGTGGGGCAGGGGGATCAGCCCCAGCATTTT
CDR3aa: CASSLMAVGQGDQPQHF

j_gene: TRBJ1-5
len: 14
d_gene: TRBD1
abundance: .
v_gene: TRBV5-6
CDR3nt: TGTGCCAGCAGCCTTGGGACAGCCGGACAGCCCCAGCATTTT
CDR3aa: CASSLGTAGQPQHF

j_gene: TRBJ1-2
len: 14
d_gene: TRBD1
abundance: few
v_gene: TRBV5-1
CDR3nt: TGCGCCAGCAGCTTGGGGACAGGGGACTATGGCTACACCTTC
CDR3aa: CASSLGTGDYGYTF

j_gene: TRBJ2-3
len: 15
d_gene: TRBD2
abundance: .
v_gene: TRBV7-6
CDR3nt: TGTGCCAGCAGCTTAGAAGCGGGGCAAACAGATACGCAGTATTTT
CDR3aa: CASSLEAGQTDTQYF

j_gene: TRBJ1-4
len: 13
d_gene: .
abundance: once
v_gene: TRBV19
CDR3nt: TGTGCCAGTACCTCAGGGGTCGATGAAAAACTGTTTTTT
CDR3aa: CASTSGVDEKLFF

j_gene: TRBJ1-2
len: 14
d_gene: .
abundance: .
v_gene: TRBV5-1
CDR3nt: TGCGCCAGCAGCGTGACCGGGTCTAACTATGGCTACACCTTC
CDR3aa: CASSVTGSNYGYTF

j_gene: TRBJ2-7
len: 13
d_gene: .
abundance: few
v_gene: TRBV11-2
CDR3nt: TGTGCCAGCAGCTTAGTGGGGGTTGGCGAGCAGTACTTC
CDR3aa: CASSLVGVGEQYF

j_gene: TRBJ1-2
len: 14
d_gene: TRBD1
abundance: .
v_gene: TRBV7-2
CDR3nt: TGTGCCAGCAGCTTACGAGGGGGCGACTATGGCTACACCTTC
CDR3aa: CASSLRGGDYGYTF

j_gene: TRBJ1-1
len: 13
d_gene: .
abundance: .
v_gene: TRBV3-1/TRBV3-2
CDR3nt: TGTGCCAGCAGCATAATTTCGGGCACTGAAGCTTTCTTT
CDR3aa: CASSIISGTEAFF

j_gene: TRBJ2-5
len: 16
d_gene: TRBD2
abundance: .
v_gene: TRBV3-1/TRBV3-2
CDR3nt: TGTGCCAGCAGGAGGACTAGCGGGAGGGGGCGGGAGACCCAGTACTTC
CDR3aa: CASRRTSGRGRETQYF